This T cell receptor (beta chain) was identified in a study of blood T cell repertoires in COVID-19. Background on the study: Sample material is recorded as cDNA or gDNA derived from T cells, B-cell-depleted T cells, or PBMCs.

Trimming pared 5 bases from V and 5 bases from J, leaving 18 bases between. The CDR3 runs 15 residues. The germline V gene has CDR1 SGHVS and CDR2 FQNEAQ. As processed by the authors: Estimates of nucleated cell counts were drawn from the amplification of reference gene primers. Using immunoSEQ multiplex PCR, the repertoire was profiled, and TCRdb retains in-frame clones only, with some absent. The V and J calls and the clone size are those of that table, but D and trimming were determined from the DNA. The sample records about 440,000 clones, roughly 89% being singletons. Input material: peripheral blood. The chain recombines TRBV7-8 with TRBJ1-2, with a possible D match to TRBD1 (5 bases). This TCR came from a woman in her 30s with acute or convalescent COVID-19. The DNA of the CDR3 is TGTGCCAGCAGCCCCAGCGCCGGGACTCAATATGGCTACACCTTC. This sequence encodes CASSPSAGTQYGYTF.